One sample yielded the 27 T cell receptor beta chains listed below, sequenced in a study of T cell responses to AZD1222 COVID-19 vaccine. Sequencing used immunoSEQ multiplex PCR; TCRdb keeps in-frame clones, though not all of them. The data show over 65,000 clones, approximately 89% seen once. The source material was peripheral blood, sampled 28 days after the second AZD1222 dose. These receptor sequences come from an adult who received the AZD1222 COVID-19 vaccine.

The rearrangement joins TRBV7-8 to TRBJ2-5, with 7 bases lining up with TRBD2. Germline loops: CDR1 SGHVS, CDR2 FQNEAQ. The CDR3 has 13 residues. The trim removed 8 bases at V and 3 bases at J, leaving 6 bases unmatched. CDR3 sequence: CASRGTNKETQYF. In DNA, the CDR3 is TGTGCCAGCCGAGGGACTAACAAAGAGACCCAGTACTTC.

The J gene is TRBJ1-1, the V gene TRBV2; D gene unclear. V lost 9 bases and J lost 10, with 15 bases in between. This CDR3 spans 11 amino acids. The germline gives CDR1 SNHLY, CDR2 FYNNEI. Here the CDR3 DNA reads TGTGCCAGTCAATCCGTTCCGGGAGCTTTCTTT. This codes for CASQSVPGAFF.

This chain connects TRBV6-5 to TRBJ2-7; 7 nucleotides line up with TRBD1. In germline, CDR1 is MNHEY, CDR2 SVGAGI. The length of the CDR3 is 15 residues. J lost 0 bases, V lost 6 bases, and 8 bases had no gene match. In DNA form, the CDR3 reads TGTGCCAGCAGGAGGGACAGCCGCTACTCCTACGAGCAGTACTTC. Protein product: CASRRDSRYSYEQYF.

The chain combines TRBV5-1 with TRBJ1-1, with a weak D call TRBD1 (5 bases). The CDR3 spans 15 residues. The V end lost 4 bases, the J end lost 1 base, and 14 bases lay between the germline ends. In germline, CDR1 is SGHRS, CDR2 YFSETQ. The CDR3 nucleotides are TGCGCCAGCAGCCCGCAACAGGCGGGGAACACTGAAGCTTTCTTT. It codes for CASSPQQAGNTEAFF.

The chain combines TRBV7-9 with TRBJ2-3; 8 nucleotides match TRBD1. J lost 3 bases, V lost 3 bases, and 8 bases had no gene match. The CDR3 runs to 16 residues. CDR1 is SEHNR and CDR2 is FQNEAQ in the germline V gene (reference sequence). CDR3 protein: CASSFQGARDTDTQYF. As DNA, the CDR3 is TGTGCCAGCAGCTTCCAGGGGGCGAGGGATACAGATACGCAGTATTTT.

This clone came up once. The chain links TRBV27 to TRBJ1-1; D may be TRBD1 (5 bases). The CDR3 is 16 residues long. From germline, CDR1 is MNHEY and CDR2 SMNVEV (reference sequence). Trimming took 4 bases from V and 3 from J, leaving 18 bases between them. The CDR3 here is CASSSSRGEVDTEAFF. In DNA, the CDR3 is TGTGCCAGCAGTTCCTCGAGGGGCGAAGTGGACACTGAAGCTTTCTTT.

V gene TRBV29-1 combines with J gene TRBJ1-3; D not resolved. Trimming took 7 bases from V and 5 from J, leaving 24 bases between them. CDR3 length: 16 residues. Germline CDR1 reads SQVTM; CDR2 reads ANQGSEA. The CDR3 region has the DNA TGCAGCGCCAAGTTAGGGTTAAACGCTCTCAGAAACACCATATATTTT. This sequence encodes CSAKLGLNALRNTIYF.

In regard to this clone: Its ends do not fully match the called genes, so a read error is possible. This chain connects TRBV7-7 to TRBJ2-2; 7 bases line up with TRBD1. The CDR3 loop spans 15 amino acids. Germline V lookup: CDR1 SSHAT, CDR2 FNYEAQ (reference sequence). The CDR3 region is CASSQYDRVPGELFF. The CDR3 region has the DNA TGTGCTAGCAGTCAATATGACAGGGTCCCCGGGGAGCTGTTTTTT.

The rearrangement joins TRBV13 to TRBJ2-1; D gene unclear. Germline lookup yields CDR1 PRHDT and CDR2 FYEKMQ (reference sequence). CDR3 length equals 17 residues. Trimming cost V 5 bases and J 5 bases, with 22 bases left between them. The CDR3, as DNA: TGTGCCAGCAGCGGCCGGAATAGCCGAGATTACGACAATGAGCAGTTCTTC. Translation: CASSGRNSRDYDNEQFF.

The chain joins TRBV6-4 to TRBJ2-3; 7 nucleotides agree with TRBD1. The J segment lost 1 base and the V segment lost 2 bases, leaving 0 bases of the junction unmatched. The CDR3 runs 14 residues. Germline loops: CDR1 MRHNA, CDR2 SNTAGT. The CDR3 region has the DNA TGTGCCAGCAGTGACGGGACAGGCACAGATACGCAGTATTTT. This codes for CASSDGTGTDTQYF.

The CDR3 is CASQPTSGNTGELFF. CDR3 bases: TGTGCCAGTCAACCGACTAGCGGGAACACCGGGGAGCTGTTTTTT. The chain combines TRBV6-4 with TRBJ2-2; TRBD2 matches at 9 bases. This CDR3 spans 15 amino acids. V shed 9 bases, J shed 1 base, and the junction held 6 bases outside the gene matches. CDR1 and CDR2 (germline): MRHNA, SNTAGT.

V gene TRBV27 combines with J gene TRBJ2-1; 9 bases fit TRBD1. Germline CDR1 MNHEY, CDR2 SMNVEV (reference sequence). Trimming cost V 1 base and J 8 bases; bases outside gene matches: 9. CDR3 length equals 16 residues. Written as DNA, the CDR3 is TGTGCCAGCAGTTTATTCCTAAGGACAGGGGACTATGAGCAGTTCTTC. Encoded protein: CASSLFLRTGDYEQFF.

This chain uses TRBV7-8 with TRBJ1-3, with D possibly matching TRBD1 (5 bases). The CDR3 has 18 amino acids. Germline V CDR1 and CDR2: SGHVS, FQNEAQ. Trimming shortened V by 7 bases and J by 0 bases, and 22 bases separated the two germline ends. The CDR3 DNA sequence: TGTGCCAGCACCCCCCGGTTCAGGGAGAGGAGCTCTGGAAACACCATATATTTT. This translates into CASTPRFRERSSGNTIYF.

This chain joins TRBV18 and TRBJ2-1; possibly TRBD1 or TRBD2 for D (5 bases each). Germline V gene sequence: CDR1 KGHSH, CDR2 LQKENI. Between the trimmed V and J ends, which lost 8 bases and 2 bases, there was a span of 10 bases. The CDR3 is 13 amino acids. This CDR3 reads CASRDRTYNEQFF. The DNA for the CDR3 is TGTGCCAGCCGGGACCGCACCTACAATGAGCAGTTCTTC.

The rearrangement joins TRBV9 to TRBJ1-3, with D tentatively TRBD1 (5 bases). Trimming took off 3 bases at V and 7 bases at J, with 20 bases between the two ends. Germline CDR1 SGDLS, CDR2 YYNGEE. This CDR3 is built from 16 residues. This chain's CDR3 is CASSAGTVPTGNTIYF. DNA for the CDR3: TGTGCCAGCAGCGCTGGGACGGTACCCACCGGGAACACCATATATTTT.

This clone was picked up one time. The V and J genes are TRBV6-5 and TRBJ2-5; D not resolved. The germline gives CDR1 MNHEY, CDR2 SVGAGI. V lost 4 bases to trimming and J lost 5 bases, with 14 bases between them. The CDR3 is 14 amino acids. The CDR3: CASSSRPPRETQYF. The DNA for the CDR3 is TGTGCCAGCAGTTCCCGACCCCCCCGGGAGACCCAGTACTTC.

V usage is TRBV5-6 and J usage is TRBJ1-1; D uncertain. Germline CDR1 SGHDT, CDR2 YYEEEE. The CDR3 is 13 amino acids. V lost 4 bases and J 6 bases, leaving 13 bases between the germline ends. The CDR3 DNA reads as TGTGCCAGCAGCCCCGGGTGGGTCTCTGAAGCTTTCTTT. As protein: CASSPGWVSEAFF.

CDR3 coding DNA: TGTGCCACCACGGGACAGGGGATCAATGAGCAGTTCTTC. Residues: CATTGQGINEQFF. The V and J genes are TRBV5-6 and TRBJ2-1; 10 nucleotides match TRBD1. With 9 bases clipped from V and 6 bases from J, the junction kept 6 bases outside the gene matches. This CDR3 is built from 13 residues. Germline V gene sequence: CDR1 SGHDT, CDR2 YYEEEE.

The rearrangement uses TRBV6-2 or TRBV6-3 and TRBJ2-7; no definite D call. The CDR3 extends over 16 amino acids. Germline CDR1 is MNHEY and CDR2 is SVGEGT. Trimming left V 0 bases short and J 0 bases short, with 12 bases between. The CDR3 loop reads CASSYSTAALSYEQYF. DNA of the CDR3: TGTGCCAGCAGTTACTCGACCGCAGCTCTCTCCTACGAGCAGTACTTC.

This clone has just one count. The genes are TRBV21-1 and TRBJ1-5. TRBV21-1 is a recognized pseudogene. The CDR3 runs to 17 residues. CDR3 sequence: CASSKYHRVTRGQPQHF. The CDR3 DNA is TGTGCCAGCAGCAAATATCATAGGGTAACACGGGGGCAGCCCCAGCATTTT.

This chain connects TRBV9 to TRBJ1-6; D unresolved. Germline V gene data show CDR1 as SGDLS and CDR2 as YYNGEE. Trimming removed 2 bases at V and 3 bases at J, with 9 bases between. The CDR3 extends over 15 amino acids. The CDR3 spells CASSVSGNYNSPLHF. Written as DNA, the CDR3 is TGTGCCAGCAGCGTCTCCGGAAACTATAATTCACCCCTCCACTTT.

The CDR3 region has the DNA TGTGCCAGCAGCGTAGTAAGCGGGGGATACAATGAGCAGTTCTTC. Protein product: CASSVVSGGYNEQFF. The genes are TRBV9 and TRBJ2-1; 8 positions match TRBD2. This CDR3 has 15 amino acids. Germline V CDR1 and CDR2: SGDLS, YYNGEE. V lost 0 bases, J lost 4 bases, and 3 bases stayed unmatched.

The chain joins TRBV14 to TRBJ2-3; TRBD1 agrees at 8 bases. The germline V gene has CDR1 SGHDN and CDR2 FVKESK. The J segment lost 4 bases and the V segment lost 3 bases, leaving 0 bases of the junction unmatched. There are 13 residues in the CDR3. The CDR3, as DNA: TGTGCCAGCAGCCAGACAGGGGCAGATACGCAGTATTTT. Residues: CASSQTGADTQYF.

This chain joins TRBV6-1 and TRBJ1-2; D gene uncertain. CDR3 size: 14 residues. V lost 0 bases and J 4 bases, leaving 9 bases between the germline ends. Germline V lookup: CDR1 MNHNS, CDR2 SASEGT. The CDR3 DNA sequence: TGTGCCAGCAGTGAAGCGGTGGCAGGCTATGGCTACACCTTC. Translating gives CASSEAVAGYGYTF.

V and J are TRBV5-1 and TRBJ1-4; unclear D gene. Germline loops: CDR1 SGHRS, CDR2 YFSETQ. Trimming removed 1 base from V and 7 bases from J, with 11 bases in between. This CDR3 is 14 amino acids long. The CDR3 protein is CASSLLGPTEKLFF. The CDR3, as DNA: TGCGCCAGCAGCTTGCTAGGCCCTACTGAAAAACTGTTTTTT. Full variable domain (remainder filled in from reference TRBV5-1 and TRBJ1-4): KAGVTQTPRYLIKTRGQQVTLSCSPISGHRSVSWYQQTPGQGLQFLFEYFSETQRNKGNFPGRFSGRQFSNSRSEMNVSTLELGDSALYLCASSLLGPTEKLFFGSGTQLSVL.

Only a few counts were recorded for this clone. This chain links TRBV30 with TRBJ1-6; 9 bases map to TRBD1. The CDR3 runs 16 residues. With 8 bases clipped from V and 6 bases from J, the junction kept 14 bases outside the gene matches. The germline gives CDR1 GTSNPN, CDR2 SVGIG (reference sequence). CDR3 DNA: TGTGCCCTAAAGTCCGGGACAGGGCATCGTAATTCACCCCTCCACTTT. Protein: CALKSGTGHRNSPLHF.

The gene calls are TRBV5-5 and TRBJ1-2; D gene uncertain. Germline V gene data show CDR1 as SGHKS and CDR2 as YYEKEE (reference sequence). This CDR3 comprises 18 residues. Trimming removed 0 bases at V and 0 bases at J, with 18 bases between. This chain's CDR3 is CASSLDNRIVKANYGYTF. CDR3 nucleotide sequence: TGTGCCAGCAGCTTGGATAACCGGATTGTAAAAGCTAACTATGGCTACACCTTC.